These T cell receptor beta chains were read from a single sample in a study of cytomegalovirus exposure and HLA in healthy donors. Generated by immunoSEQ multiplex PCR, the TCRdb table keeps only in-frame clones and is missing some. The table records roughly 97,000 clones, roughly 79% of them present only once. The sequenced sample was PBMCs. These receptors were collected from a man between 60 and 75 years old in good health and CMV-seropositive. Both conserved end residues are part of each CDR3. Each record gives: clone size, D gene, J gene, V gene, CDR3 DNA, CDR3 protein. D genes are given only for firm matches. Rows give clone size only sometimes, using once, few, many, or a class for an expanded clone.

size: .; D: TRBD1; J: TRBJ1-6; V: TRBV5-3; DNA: TGTGCCAGAAGCTTCGCGAAGGACAGGGGGCACGCCTATAATTCACCCCTCCACTTT; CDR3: CARSFAKDRGHAYNSPLHF
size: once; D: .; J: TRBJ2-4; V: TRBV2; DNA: TGTGCCAGCAGTCCTTCGGAGCCTCCTCGTGGCATTCAGTACTTC; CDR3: CASSPSEPPRGIQYF
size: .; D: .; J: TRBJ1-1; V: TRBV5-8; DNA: TGTGCCAGCAGCTTTCTGGGCTCGAACACTGAAGCTTTCTTT; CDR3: CASSFLGSNTEAFF
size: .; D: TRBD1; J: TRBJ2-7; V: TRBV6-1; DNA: TGTGCCATCTCTCCCGGGACAGGGGACCACGAGCAGTACTTC; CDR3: CAISPGTGDHEQYF
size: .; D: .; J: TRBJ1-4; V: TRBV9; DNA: TGTGCCAGCAGCTTACAGGGTGTTAATGAAAAACTGTTTTTT; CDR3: CASSLQGVNEKLFF
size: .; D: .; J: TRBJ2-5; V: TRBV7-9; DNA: TGTGCCAGCAGAGACAGGCAACAAGAGACCCAGTACTTC; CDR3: CASRDRQQETQYF
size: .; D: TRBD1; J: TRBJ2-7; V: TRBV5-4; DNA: TGTGCCAGCAGCGTCAGGGGGCCTTCCGAGCAGTACTTC; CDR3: CASSVRGPSEQYF
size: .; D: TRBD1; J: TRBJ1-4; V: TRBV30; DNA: TGTGCCTGGGGTGGACAGGGGCAAGAAAAACTGTTTTTT; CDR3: CAWGGQGQEKLFF
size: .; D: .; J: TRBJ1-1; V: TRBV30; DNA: TGTGCCTGGAGTGTGGGGTCTCTAGGGGACACTGAAGCTTTCTTT; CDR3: CAWSVGSLGDTEAFF
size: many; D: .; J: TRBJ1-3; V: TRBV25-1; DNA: TGTGCCAGCAGTGAATATGGGAGCTCTGGAAACACCATATATTTT; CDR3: CASSEYGSSGNTIYF
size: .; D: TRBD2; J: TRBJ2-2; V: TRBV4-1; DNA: TGCGCCAGCAGCCGGGAGACTAGCGGGGTGGACACCGGGGAGCTGTTTTTT; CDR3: CASSRETSGVDTGELFF
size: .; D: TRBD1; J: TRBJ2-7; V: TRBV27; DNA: TGTGCCAGCAGGCCAGGACAGGGCGCCTACGAGCAGTACTTC; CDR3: CASRPGQGAYEQYF
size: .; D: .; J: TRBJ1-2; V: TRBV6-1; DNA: TGTGCCAGCAGTGAAGCACCGGGCTATGGCTACACCTTC; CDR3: CASSEAPGYGYTF
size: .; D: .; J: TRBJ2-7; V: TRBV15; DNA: TGTGCCACCAGCCTAAGGAAGGGGTCGGTCCACGAGCAGTACTTC; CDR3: CATSLRKGSVHEQYF
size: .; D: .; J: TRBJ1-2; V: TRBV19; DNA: TGTGCCATTTACCGCGGGGCAGCCTATGGCTACACCTTC; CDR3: CAIYRGAAYGYTF
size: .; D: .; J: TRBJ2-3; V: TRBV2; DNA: TGTGCCTGCTCCTCCTTCAGGGATACGCAGTATTTT; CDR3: CACSSFRDTQYF
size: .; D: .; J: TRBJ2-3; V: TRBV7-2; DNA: TGTGCCAGCAGCTCCCGGTGGGATACGCAGTATTTT; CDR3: CASSSRWDTQYF
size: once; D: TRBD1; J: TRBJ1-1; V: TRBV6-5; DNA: TGTGCCAGCACCCGCCAGGGGGCGGACCAAGCTTTCTTT; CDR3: CASTRQGADQAFF
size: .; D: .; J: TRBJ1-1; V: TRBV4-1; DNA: TGCGCCAGCAGCCAAGAAACTGTGTCTGAAGCTTTCTTT; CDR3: CASSQETVSEAFF
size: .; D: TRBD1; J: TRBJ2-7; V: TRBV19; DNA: TGTGCCAGTAGTACCTCCGGGACAGGGGTCGAGCAGTACTTC; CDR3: CASSTSGTGVEQYF
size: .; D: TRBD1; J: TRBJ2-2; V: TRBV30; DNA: TGTGCCTGGAGTCAGACAGGGGCACGGGGAGCTGTTTTT; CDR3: CAWSQTGARGAVF
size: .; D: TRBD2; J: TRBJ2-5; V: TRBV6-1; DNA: TGTGCCAGCAGTGAGACTAGCGGGCAAGAGACCCAGTACTTC; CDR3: CASSETSGQETQYF
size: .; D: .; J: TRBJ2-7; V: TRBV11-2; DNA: TGTGCCAGCAGCCACTCGGGCAGGGCCGAGCAGTACTTC; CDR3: CASSHSGRAEQYF
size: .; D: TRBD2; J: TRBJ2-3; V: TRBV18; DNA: TGTGCCAGCTCACCTCTCGGACTAGCGGGGAACACAGATACGCAGTATTTT; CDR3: CASSPLGLAGNTDTQYF
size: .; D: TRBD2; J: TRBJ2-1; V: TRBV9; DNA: TGTGCCAGCAGCGAGACTAGCGGGGGGTACGATGAGCAGTTCTTC; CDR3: CASSETSGGYDEQFF
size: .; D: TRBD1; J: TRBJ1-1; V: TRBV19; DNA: TGTGCCAGCGACAGGGGGCAGCTTACTGAAGCTTTCTTT; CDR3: CASDRGQLTEAFF
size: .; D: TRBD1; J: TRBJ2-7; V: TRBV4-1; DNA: TGCGCCAGCAGCCTCGCCAGGGACAGGGACTCCTACGAGCAGTACTTC; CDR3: CASSLARDRDSYEQYF
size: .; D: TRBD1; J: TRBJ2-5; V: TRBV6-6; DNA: TGTGCCAGCAGTAAACGGACAGGGGAAGAGACCCAGTACTTC; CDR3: CASSKRTGEETQYF
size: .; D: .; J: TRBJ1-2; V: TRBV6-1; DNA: TGTGCCAGCGGTGGGGGGGGGCAATTTAACTATGGCTACACCTTC; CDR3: CASGGGGQFNYGYTF
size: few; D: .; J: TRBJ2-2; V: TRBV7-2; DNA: TGTGCCAGCAGCTTCACGGGGGACACCGGGGAGCTGTTTTTT; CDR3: CASSFTGDTGELFF
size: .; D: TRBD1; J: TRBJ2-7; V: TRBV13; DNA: TGTGCCAGCAGCTTGACAGGGGCCGAGCAGTACTTC; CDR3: CASSLTGAEQYF
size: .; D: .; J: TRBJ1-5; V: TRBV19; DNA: TGTGCCAGTAGTATAAAACAGGGTGATCAGCCCCAGCATTTT; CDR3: CASSIKQGDQPQHF
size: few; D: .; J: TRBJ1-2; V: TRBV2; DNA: TGTGCCAGCAAGAAGACTTTGAACGGCTATGGCTACACCTTC; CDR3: CASKKTLNGYGYTF
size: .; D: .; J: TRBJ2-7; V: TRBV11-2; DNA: TGTGCCAGCAGCGAACAGGGCTTAGAGGAGCAGTACTTC; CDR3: CASSEQGLEEQYF
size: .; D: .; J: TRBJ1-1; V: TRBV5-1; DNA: TGCGCCAGCAGCTTGGACCCCCAGGCAAGGAAGACTGAAGCTTTCTTT; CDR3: CASSLDPQARKTEAFF
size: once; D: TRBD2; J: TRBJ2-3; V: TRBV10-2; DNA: TGCGCCAGCAGTTCTATAGCGGGGGCGGGAGATACGCAGTATTTT; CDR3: CASSSIAGAGDTQYF
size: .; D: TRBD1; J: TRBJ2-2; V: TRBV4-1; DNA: TGCGCCAGCAGCCAAGATAGGGGGCGTACTTCCGGGGAGCTGTTTTTT; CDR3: CASSQDRGRTSGELFF
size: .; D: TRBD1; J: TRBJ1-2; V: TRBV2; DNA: TGTGCCAGCAGCCTCGGGACAGGGTGGTTAGGCTACACCTTC; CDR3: CASSLGTGWLGYTF
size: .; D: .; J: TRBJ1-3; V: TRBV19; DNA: TGTGCCAGTAGATCCGGCTCTGGAAACACCATATATTTT; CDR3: CASRSGSGNTIYF
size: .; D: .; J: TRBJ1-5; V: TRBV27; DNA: TGTGCCAGCAGTAAAAGGGGGTCGGAGGTCTACAATAAGGATCAGCCCCAGCATTTT; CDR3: CASSKRGSEVYNKDQPQHF
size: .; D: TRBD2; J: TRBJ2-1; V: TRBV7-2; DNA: TGTGCCAGCAGCCTACGGACTAGCGGGCTCGGTGAGCAGTTCTTC; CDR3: CASSLRTSGLGEQFF
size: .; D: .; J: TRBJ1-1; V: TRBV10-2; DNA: TGCGCCAGCAGCAGGACAGCCACAGAAGCTTTCTTT; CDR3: CASSRTATEAFF
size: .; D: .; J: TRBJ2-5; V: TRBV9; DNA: TGTGCCAGCAGCGCCGGGACACGAAGTACCATCCAGTACTTC; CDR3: CASSAGTRSTIQYF
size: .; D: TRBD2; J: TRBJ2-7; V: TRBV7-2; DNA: TGTGCCAGCAGCTTAGTCGCGGGGGGGTTCTACGAGCAGTACTTC; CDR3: CASSLVAGGFYEQYF
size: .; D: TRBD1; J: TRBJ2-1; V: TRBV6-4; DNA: TGTGCCAGCAGTGACCAGGGGGATCGTGAGCAGTTCTTC; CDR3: CASSDQGDREQFF
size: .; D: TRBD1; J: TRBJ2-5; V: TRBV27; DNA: TGTGCCAGCAGTTTATATCAGGGGGCAGTAAAAGAGACCCAGTACTTC; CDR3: CASSLYQGAVKETQYF
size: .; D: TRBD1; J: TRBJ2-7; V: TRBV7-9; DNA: TGTGCCAGCAGCCTCAGACAGGGTAGCTCCTACGAGCAGTACTTC; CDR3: CASSLRQGSSYEQYF
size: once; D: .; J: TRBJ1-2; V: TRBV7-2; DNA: TGTGCCAGCAGCTTAGGGCAGGGTCGAGATGGCTACACCTTC; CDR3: CASSLGQGRDGYTF